This TCR beta chain is from a study of blood T cells in healthy people across ages. The second PCR ran about 6 to 12 cycles with a sample-barcoded 5' primer and J-beta primers. A tag from a template-switch adaptor with 12 random nucleotides marked each cDNA molecule. Using its own MiXCR run on the 5' RACE reads, TCRdb lists one record per CDR3 protein. The sample carries about 780,000 distinct CDR3 sequences, around half recorded once. A remark on this clonotype: The antigen remains unidentified.

Study results and caveats: Long-lived donors exceeded aged donors in naive CD4+ cells and diversity. The unknown donor CMV status may have confounded expanded clonotype changes. In older individuals, TCR beta diversity per million T cells was lower, falling roughly linearly with age.

Trimming at V came to 6 bases and at J to 1 base, leaving 7 bases not matched to a gene. This CDR3 is built from 16 residues. CDR1 and CDR2 (germline): SNHLY, FYNNEI. The receptor was isolated from an older man in good health. Sequencing was performed on blood. J is TRBJ1-5 and V is TRBV2; TRBD1 agrees at 9 bases. CDR3 DNA: TGTGCCAGCAGCGGGACAGGGTGTTTGAGCAATCAGCCCCAGCATTTT. Translation gives CASSGTGCLSNQPQHF.